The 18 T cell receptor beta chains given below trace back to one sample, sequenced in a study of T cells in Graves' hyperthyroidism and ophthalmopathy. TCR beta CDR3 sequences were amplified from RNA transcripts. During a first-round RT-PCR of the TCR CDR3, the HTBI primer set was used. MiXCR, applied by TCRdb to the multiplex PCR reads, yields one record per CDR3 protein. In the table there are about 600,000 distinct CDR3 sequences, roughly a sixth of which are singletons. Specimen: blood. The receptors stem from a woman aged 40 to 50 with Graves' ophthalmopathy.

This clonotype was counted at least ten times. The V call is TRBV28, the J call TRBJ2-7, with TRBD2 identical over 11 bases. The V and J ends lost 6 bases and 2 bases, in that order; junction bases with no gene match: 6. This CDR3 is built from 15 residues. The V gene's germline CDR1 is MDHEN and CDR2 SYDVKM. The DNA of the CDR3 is TGTGCCAGCAGGGAGGGACTAGCGGTTGCCTACGAGCAGTACTTC. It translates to CASREGLAVAYEQYF.

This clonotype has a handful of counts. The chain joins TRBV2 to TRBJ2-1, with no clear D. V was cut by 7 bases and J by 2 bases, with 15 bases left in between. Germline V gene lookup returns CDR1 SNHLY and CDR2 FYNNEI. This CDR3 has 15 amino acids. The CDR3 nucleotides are TGTGCCAGCAAATTAGGGCTTAGCACCTACAATGAGCAGTTCTTC. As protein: CASKLGLSTYNEQFF.

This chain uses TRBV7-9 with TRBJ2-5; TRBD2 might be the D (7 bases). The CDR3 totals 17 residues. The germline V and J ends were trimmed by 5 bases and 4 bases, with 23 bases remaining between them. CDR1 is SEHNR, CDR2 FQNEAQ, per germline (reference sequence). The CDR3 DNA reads TGTGCCAGCAGCGCGGGAATGCAGGGAGGGGGGCGAGAGACCCAGTACTTC. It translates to CASSAGMQGGGRETQYF.

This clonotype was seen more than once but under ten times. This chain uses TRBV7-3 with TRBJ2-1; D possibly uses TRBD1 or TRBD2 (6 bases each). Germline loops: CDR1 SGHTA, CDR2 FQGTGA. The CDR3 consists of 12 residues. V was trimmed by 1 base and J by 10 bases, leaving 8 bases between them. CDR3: CASSLMGGEQFF. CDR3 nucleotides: TGTGCCAGCAGCTTAATGGGGGGCGAGCAGTTCTTC. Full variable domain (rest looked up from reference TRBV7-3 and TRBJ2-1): GAGVSQTPSNKVTEKGKYVELRCDPISGHTALYWYRQSLGQGPEFLIYFQGTGAADDSGLPNDRFFAVRPEGSVSTLKIQRTERGDSAVYLCASSLMGGEQFFGPGTRLTVL.

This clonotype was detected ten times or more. The CDR3 DNA reads as TGCAGTGCTAGAGGGGGGAGGGGGCTTAATCAGCCCCAGCATTTT. It is translated as CSARGGRGLNQPQHF. The rearrangement uses TRBV20-1 and TRBJ1-5; 7 positions match TRBD1. Trimming took 1 base from V and 4 from J; bases not matched to a gene: 7. CDR1 and CDR2 (germline): DFQATT, SNEGSKA (reference sequence). This CDR3 region has 15 residues.

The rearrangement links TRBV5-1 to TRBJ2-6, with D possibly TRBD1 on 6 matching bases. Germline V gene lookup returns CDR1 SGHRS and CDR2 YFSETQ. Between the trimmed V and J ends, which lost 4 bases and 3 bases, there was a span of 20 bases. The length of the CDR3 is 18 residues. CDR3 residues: CASSPGGQSILGANVLTF. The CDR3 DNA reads TGCGCCAGCAGCCCAGGAGGACAGTCAATCCTTGGGGCCAACGTCCTGACTTTC. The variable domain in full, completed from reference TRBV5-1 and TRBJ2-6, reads KAGVTQTPRYLIKTRGQQVTLSCSPISGHRSVSWYQQTPGQGLQFLFEYFSETQRNKGNFPGRFSGRQFSNSRSEMNVSTLELGDSALYLCASSPGGQSILGANVLTFGAGSRLTVL.

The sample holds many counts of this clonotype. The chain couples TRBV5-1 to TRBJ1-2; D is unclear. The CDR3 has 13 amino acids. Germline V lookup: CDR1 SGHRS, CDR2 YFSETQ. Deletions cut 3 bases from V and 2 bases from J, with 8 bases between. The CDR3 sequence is CASSWTVNYGYTF. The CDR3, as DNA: TGCGCCAGCAGCTGGACTGTAAACTATGGCTACACCTTC.

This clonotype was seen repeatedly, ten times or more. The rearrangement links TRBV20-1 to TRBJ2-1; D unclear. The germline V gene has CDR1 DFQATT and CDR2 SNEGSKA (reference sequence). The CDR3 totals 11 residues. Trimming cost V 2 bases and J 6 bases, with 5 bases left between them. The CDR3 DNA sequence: TGCAGTGCTAGATACGGCAATGAGCAGTTCTTC. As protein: CSARYGNEQFF.

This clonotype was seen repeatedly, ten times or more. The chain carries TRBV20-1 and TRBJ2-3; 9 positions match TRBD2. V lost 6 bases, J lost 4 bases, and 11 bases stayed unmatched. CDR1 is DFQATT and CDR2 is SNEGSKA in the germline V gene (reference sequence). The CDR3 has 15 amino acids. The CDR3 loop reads CSAASGIEAADTQYF. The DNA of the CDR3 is TGCAGTGCGGCTAGCGGGATAGAAGCGGCAGATACGCAGTATTTT.

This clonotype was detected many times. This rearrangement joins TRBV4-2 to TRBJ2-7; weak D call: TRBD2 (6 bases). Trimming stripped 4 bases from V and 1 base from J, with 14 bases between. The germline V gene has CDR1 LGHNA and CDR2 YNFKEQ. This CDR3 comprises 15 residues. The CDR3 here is CASSPSAAISYEQYF. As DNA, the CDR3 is TGTGCCAGCAGCCCTAGCGCGGCAATTTCCTACGAGCAGTACTTC.

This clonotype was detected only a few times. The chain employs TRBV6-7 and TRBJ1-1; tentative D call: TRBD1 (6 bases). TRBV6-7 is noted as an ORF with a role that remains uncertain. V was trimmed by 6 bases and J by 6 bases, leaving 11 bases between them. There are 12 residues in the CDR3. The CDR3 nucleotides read TGTGCCAGCAGATACAGGGCGGCTGAAGCTTTCTTT. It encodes CASRYRAAEAFF.

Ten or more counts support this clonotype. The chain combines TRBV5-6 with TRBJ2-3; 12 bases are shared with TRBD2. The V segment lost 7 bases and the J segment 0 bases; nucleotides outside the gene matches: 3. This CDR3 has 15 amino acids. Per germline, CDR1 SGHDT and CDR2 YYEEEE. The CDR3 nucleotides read TGTGCCAGCGGAGGACTAGCGGGAAGCACAGATACGCAGTATTTT. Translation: CASGGLAGSTDTQYF.

The CDR3 region is CASGAGSPADTQYF. In DNA form, the CDR3 reads TGCGCCAGCGGAGCGGGGAGCCCGGCAGATACGCAGTATTTT. V is TRBV5-1 and J is TRBJ2-3, with 7 bases identical to TRBD2. This CDR3 is 14 amino acids long. Losses at the gene ends were 7 bases for V and 4 bases for J; bases not matched to a gene: 9. Germline V gene data show CDR1 as SGHRS and CDR2 as YFSETQ.

CDR3 region: CASTSLSSDTEAFF. The CDR3 DNA sequence: TGTGCCAGCACCTCTTTATCATCGGACACTGAAGCTTTCTTT. J is TRBJ1-1 and V is TRBV27, with D uncertain. Germline V gene lookup returns CDR1 MNHEY and CDR2 SMNVEV (reference sequence). The V end was cut by 7 bases, the J end by 3 bases, with 15 bases between. The CDR3 contains 14 residues.

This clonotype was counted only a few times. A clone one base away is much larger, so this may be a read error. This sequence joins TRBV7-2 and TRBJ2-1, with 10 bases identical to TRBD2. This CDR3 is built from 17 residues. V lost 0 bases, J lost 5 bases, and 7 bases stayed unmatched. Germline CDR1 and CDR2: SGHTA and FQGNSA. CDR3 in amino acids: CASSLAFGTSGDNEQFF. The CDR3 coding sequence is TGTGCCAGCAGCTTAGCGTTCGGAACTAGCGGGGACAATGAGCAGTTCTTC.

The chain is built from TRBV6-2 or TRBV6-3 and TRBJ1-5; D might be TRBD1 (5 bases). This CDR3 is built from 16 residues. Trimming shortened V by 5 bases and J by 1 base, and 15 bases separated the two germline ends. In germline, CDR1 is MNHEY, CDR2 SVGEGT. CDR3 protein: CASSVRTQGSNQPQHF. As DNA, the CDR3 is TGTGCCAGCAGTGTTCGAACTCAGGGAAGCAATCAGCCCCAGCATTTT.

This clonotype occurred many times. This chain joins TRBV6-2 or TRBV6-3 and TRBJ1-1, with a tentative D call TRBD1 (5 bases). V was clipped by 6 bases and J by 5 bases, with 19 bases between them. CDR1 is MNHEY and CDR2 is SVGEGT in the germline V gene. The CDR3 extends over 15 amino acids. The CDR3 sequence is CASRSSIGGRTEAFF. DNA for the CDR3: TGTGCCAGCAGATCATCTATCGGGGGGAGAACTGAAGCTTTCTTT.

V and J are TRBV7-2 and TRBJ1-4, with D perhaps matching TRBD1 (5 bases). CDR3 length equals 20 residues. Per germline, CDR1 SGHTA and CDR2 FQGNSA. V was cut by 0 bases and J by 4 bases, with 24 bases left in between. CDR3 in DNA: TGTGCCAGCAGCTTAGCGCGTTGGGGCAGGGTGGGGCAGGATAATGAAAAACTGTTTTTT. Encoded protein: CASSLARWGRVGQDNEKLFF.